This T cell receptor (beta chain) emerged from a study of persistence of HIV-infected CD4 T cells. In the study overall: Anti-CD3/anti-CD28 stimulation activated a higher proportion of cells than antigen stimulation, with lower memory fraction. Findings and limits, study-wide: Degenerate expanded CDR3beta sequences were enriched among CMV- and Gag-responding cells. Proviral oligoclonality tracked with TCR oligoclonality within the same sorted cells. TCRbeta richness was lower in CMV- and Gag-responding cells than in anti-CD3/anti-CD28-responding cells.

This nonspecific control used anti-CD3/anti-CD28 bead stimulation of CD4+ T cells. CD4+ T cells upregulating both CD40 ligand and CD69 were sorted as responding cells. CDR1 and CDR2 (germline): LGHDT, YNNKEL (reference sequence). V lost 10 bases and J lost 9, with 19 bases in between. This CDR3 is built from 14 residues. The libraries were made with immunoSEQ version 4 in survey mode. Data came from immunoSEQ multiplex PCR; TCRdb stores just in-frame clones and leaves some out. This table holds approximately 45,000 clones, around 89% found once. On this clone itself: Its antigen is unknown.

The chain has TRBV3-1 (or the pseudogene TRBV3-2) and TRBJ1-6; the D is unclear. This clonotype was sampled from an adult woman with HIV who was CMV-seropositive. Sequenced material: CD4+ T cells sorted from PBMCs after roughly 18-hour stimulation, taken from a patient who received antiretroviral therapy. In DNA, the CDR3 is TGTGCCACCGGACGCAGAGAACCGGTTTCACCCCTCCACTTT. Encoded protein: CATGRREPVSPLHF.